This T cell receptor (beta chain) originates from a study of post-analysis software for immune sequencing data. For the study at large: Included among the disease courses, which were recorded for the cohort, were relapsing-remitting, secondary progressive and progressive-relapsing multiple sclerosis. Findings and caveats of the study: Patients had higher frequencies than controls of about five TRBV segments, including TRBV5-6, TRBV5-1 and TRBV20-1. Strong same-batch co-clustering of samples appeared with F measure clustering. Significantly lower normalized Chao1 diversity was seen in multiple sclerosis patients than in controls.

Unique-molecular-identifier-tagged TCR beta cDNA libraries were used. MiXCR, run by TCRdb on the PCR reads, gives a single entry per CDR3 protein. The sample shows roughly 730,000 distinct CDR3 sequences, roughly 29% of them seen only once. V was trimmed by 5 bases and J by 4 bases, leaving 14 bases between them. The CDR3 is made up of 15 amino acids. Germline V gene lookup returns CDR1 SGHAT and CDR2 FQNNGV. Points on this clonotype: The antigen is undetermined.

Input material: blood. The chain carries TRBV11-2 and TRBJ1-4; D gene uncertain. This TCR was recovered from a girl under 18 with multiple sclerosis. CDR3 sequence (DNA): TGTGCCAGCAGCCGAACCCAGTGGTATAATGAAAAACTGTTTTTT. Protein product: CASSRTQWYNEKLFF. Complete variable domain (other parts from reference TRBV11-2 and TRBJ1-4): EAGVAQSPRYKIIEKRQSVAFWCNPISGHATLYWYQQILGQGPKLLIQFQNNGVVDDSQLPKDRFSAERLKGVDSTLKIQPAKLEDSAVYLCASSRTQWYNEKLFFGSGTQLSVL.